The sequence of this T cell receptor beta chain was determined in a study of post-analysis software for immune sequencing data. Findings and caveats of the study: Relative to controls, patients had about 5 TRBV segments at higher frequency, with TRBV5-6, TRBV5-1 and TRBV20-1 among these.

About this clonotype itself: Antigen: not known.

The CDR3 sequence is 14 residues long. In germline, CDR1 is MNHEY, CDR2 SMNVEV (reference sequence). With 6 bases removed from V and 4 bases from J, the gap between germline ends came to 15 bases. The authors incorporated unique molecular identifiers into the TCR beta cDNA libraries. Each batch of 1 to 10 million T cells produced 450,000 to 500,000 cDNA molecules. In TCRdb, the PCR reads were re-called with MiXCR into one record per CDR3 protein. The table includes about 770,000 distinct CDR3 sequences, about half detected once. The chain is built from TRBV27 and TRBJ1-1; D is unclear. Sequencing input: blood. This clonotype was obtained from a girl between 10 and 17 years old with multiple sclerosis. Here the CDR3 reads CASRRSGNPTEAFF. The DNA of the CDR3 is TGTGCCAGCAGGCGAAGCGGTAACCCCACTGAAGCTTTCTTT.